What follows are 22 T cell receptor beta chains derived from one specimen sequenced in a study of blood T cell repertoires in COVID-19. The data were produced by immunoSEQ multiplex PCR, yet TCRdb's version contains in-frame clones alone and is incomplete. The data show 300,000 to 500,000 clones, with 88% seen just once and around 0.97% held by the top ten. The sample taken for sequencing was PBMCs or T cells enriched from blood (not recorded which). Receptors were obtained from a woman aged 30 to 39 with acute COVID-19.

This clone was seen just once. The chain joins TRBV6-5 to TRBJ1-1; D not certain. Trimming cost V 5 bases and J 3 bases, with 7 bases left between them. The CDR3 extends over 12 amino acids. Germline-derived CDR1 and CDR2 are MNHEY and SVGAGI. In nucleotides, the CDR3 is TGTGCCAGCAGTCGACGGGACACTGAAGCTTTCTTT. Translation: CASSRRDTEAFF.

This chain links TRBV19 with TRBJ1-1; unclear D gene. V was cut by 7 bases and J by 3 bases, with 12 bases left in between. Germline loops: CDR1 LNHDA, CDR2 SQIVND (reference sequence). The CDR3 loop spans 13 amino acids. The CDR3 protein is CASNPLGYTEAFF. CDR3 coding DNA: TGTGCCAGTAACCCCCTCGGTTACACTGAAGCTTTCTTT.

The chain carries TRBV12-3 or TRBV12-4 and TRBJ1-1; 10 bases agree with TRBD1. Losses at the gene ends were 6 bases for V and 10 bases for J; bases not matched to a gene: 8. There are 13 residues in the CDR3. The CDR3 is CASSRTGGLGAFF. The CDR3 DNA follows: TGTGCCAGCAGCCGGACAGGGGGATTGGGAGCTTTCTTT.

This chain joins TRBV6-2 or TRBV6-3 and TRBJ2-7, with D possibly being TRBD1 (6 bases). Trimming left V 5 bases short and J 3 bases short, with 8 bases between. The CDR3 sequence is 12 residues long. CDR1 MNHEY and CDR2 SVGEGT come from the germline V gene. CDR3 DNA sequence: TGTGCCAGCAGTGTACAGGGCTACGAGCAGTACTTC. This encodes CASSVQGYEQYF.

The V gene is TRBV5-6, the J gene TRBJ2-2; no clear D. Germline lookup yields CDR1 SGHDT and CDR2 YYEEEE. V was cut by 0 bases and J by 6 bases, with 6 bases left in between. This CDR3 contains 13 residues. The CDR3 loop reads CASSLGLSGELFF. The CDR3 nucleotides are TGTGCCAGCAGCTTGGGTCTCTCCGGGGAGCTGTTTTTT.

This chain joins TRBV24-1 and TRBJ2-7, with 7 bases that match TRBD1. With V trimmed by 7 bases and J by 0 bases, 11 bases remained unmatched. From germline, CDR1 is KGHDR and CDR2 SFDVKD. The CDR3 extends over 16 amino acids. The CDR3 DNA follows: TGTGCCACCAGGGCCCGGGACAGAGGCGACTCCTACGAGCAGTACTTC. Translating gives CATRARDRGDSYEQYF.

The J gene is TRBJ1-2, the V gene TRBV19; 7 positions agree with TRBD1. The CDR3 extends over 16 amino acids. With V trimmed by 6 bases and J by 5 bases, 15 bases remained unmatched. Germline loops: CDR1 LNHDA, CDR2 SQIVND (reference sequence). CDR3 DNA: TGTGCCAGTAGGGCGGACCGGGACAGAGGGTTTTATGGCTACACCTTC. This translates into CASRADRDRGFYGYTF.

V and J are TRBV7-8 and TRBJ1-1; TRBD1 matches at 7 bases. In germline, CDR1 is SGHVS, CDR2 FQNEAQ. The CDR3 length is 16 residues. V gave up 5 bases and J gave up 2 bases; unmatched junction bases: 11. CDR3 protein: CASSTPGQTLNTEAFF. In DNA, the CDR3 is TGTGCCAGCAGCACTCCGGGACAGACCTTAAACACTGAAGCTTTCTTT.

The V call is TRBV5-6, the J call TRBJ2-7, with 9 bases aligning to TRBD2. V lost 1 base and J lost 1; bases outside the gene matches: 6. There are 16 residues in the CDR3. Germline V gene sequence: CDR1 SGHDT, CDR2 YYEEEE. CDR3 protein: CASSLLAGINSYEQYF. CDR3 coding DNA: TGTGCCAGCAGCTTGCTAGCGGGGATAAATTCCTACGAGCAGTACTTC.

In regard to this clone: The sample holds other DNA sequences that translate to the same CDR3. The V call is TRBV24-1, the J call TRBJ1-2, with D unresolved. Trimming took off 2 bases at V and 4 bases at J, with 10 bases between the two ends. The CDR3 loop spans 14 amino acids. Germline-derived CDR1 and CDR2 are KGHDR and SFDVKD. DNA of the CDR3: TGTGCCACCAGTGATTCCAGGCAAGGCTATGGCTACACCTTC. It is translated as CATSDSRQGYGYTF.

V is TRBV5-8 and J is TRBJ1-5; 10 positions agree with TRBD1. V was clipped by 4 bases and J by 0 bases; unmatched bases: 7. Looked up from germline, CDR1 is SGHTS and CDR2 is YDEGEE. The CDR3 loop spans 17 amino acids. The DNA of the CDR3 is TGTGCCAGCAGCCCGGGACAGGGGACATATAGCAATCAGCCCCAGCATTTT. This sequence encodes CASSPGQGTYSNQPQHF.

This clone is a singleton in its sample. V is TRBV3-1 (or the pseudogene TRBV3-2) and J is TRBJ1-2; D might be TRBD1 (5 bases). The length of the CDR3 is 15 residues. Germline lookup yields CDR1 LGHDT and CDR2 YNNKEL (reference sequence). The V and J ends lost 0 bases and 4 bases respectively, with 12 bases between them. The CDR3 nucleotides read TGTGCCAGCAGCCAAGATTGGGGGGTTGGCTATGGCTACACCTTC. Protein: CASSQDWGVGYGYTF.

This clone was picked up one time. J is TRBJ2-2 and V is TRBV6-5; weak D call: TRBD2 (5 bases). The CDR3 consists of 13 residues. V was clipped by 10 bases and J by 7 bases, with 16 bases between them. The germline V gene encodes CDR1 MNHEY and CDR2 SVGAGI. The CDR3 DNA reads as TGTGCCACTACATTTACAGCGGTCGGGGAGCTGTTTTTT. Protein product: CATTFTAVGELFF.

This clone was recorded once. This chain uses TRBV18 with TRBJ1-1, with TRBD1 matching over 8 bases. CDR3 length: 14 amino acids. V gave up 6 bases and J gave up 3 bases; unmatched junction bases: 6. Germline-derived CDR1 and CDR2 are KGHSH and LQKENI. The chain's CDR3 is CASSRGQVDTEAFF. The CDR3 DNA reads as TGTGCCAGCTCCCGGGGACAGGTCGACACTGAAGCTTTCTTT.

The CDR3 DNA follows: TGCGCCGGGTCCACGGGGGATTTCACAGATACGCAGTATTTT. It is translated as CAGSTGDFTDTQYF. The rearrangement joins TRBV5-1 to TRBJ2-3, with D possibly TRBD2 on 6 matching bases. The CDR3 loop spans 14 amino acids. In germline, CDR1 is SGHRS, CDR2 YFSETQ. Deletions cut 10 bases from V and 2 bases from J, with 17 bases between.

The rearrangement uses TRBV7-9 and TRBJ2-3, with D tentatively TRBD2 (6 bases). Germline V gene data show CDR1 as SEHNR and CDR2 as FQNEAQ (reference sequence). V was pared by 8 bases and J by 4 bases, with 19 bases between. The CDR3 runs 15 residues. CDR3 bases: TGTGCCAGCGCCACCATCGTGGGGGGTCCAGATACGCAGTATTTT. Amino acid sequence: CASATIVGGPDTQYF.

The chain employs TRBV6-1 and TRBJ2-7; D is possibly TRBD1 (6 bases). The CDR3 loop spans 15 amino acids. CDR1 and CDR2 from the germline V gene are MNHNS and SASEGT. Trimming left V 3 bases short and J 0 bases short, with 12 bases between. In DNA, the CDR3 is TGTGCCAGCAGTGATGGGGACACCTCCTCCTACGAGCAGTACTTC. Its translation is CASSDGDTSSYEQYF.

This clone was recorded a few times. The V call is TRBV6-4, the J call TRBJ2-3, with TRBD2 matching 11 bases. CDR3 length: 15 amino acids. J lost 4 bases, V lost 4 bases, and 4 bases had no gene match. The germline V gene encodes CDR1 MRHNA and CDR2 SNTAGT. In DNA form, the CDR3 reads TGTGCCAGCAGTGTTCTAGCGGGGGGCGCAGATACGCAGTATTTT. Protein: CASSVLAGGADTQYF.

The chain joins TRBV5-1 to TRBJ1-4; TRBD1 matches 12 bases. The junction had 7 bases not matched to a gene; V was cut back by 4 bases and J by 3 bases. Per the germline V gene, CDR1 is SGHRS and CDR2 is YFSETQ. CDR3 size: 17 residues. The CDR3 loop is CASSLWDRGPANEKLFF. CDR3 DNA sequence: TGCGCCAGCAGCCTATGGGACAGGGGGCCGGCTAATGAAAAACTGTTTTTT.

This chain connects TRBV5-1 to TRBJ2-3; D remains unclear. CDR3 length: 13 residues. Trimming left V 0 bases short and J 5 bases short, with 7 bases between. From germline, CDR1 is SGHRS and CDR2 YFSETQ. CDR3 in amino acids: CASSLVVVDTQYF. CDR3 DNA sequence: TGCGCCAGCAGCTTGGTAGTGGTAGATACGCAGTATTTT.

The CDR3 nucleotides are TGCGCCAGCAGCCGGGCGAGGGAGGGCGATGAGCAGTTCTTC. Its protein is CASSRAREGDEQFF. The J gene is TRBJ2-1, the V gene TRBV4-1; 7 bases map to TRBD2. The CDR3 is 14 residues long. Germline V gives CDR1 MGHRA, CDR2 YSYEKL. The J segment lost 8 bases and the V segment lost 4 bases, leaving 8 bases of the junction unmatched.

Here the CDR3 reads CASSLMGAGGTEAFF. The CDR3 DNA is TGTGCCAGCAGCTTAATGGGGGCTGGGGGCACTGAAGCTTTCTTT. The V gene is TRBV7-3, the J gene TRBJ1-1; D is possibly TRBD1 (6 bases). V was shortened by 1 base and J by 4 bases, with 13 bases between the two germline ends. The CDR3 is 15 residues long. From germline, CDR1 is SGHTA and CDR2 FQGTGA.